These 12 T cell receptor beta chains came from one sample sequenced in a study of shared clonotypes between healthy human individuals. Selected positively for CCR7 and CD45RO-negative, naive CD8 cells excluded terminally differentiated effector memory CD45RA+ cells. Generated by immunoSEQ multiplex PCR, the TCRdb table keeps only in-frame clones and is missing some. The table lists around 2,000,000 clones, about 95% of them singletons. Input material: naive CD8+ T cells sorted from blood. These receptors originate from a man aged 18 to 30 in good health.

V and J are TRBV27 and TRBJ1-1; weak D call: TRBD1 (6 bases). The CDR3 has 13 amino acids. Germline assignment: CDR1 MNHEY and CDR2 SMNVEV (reference sequence). V was cut by 8 bases and J by 4 bases, with 14 bases left in between. Here the CDR3 DNA reads TGTGCCAGCGGCCCCGGGGGCACCACTGAAGCTTTCTTT. Translating gives CASGPGGTTEAFF.

J is TRBJ2-7 and V is TRBV7-9, with TRBD1 matching over 8 bases. Germline V gene sequence: CDR1 SEHNR, CDR2 FQNEAQ (reference sequence). The V segment lost 5 bases and the J segment 2 bases; nucleotides outside the gene matches: 5. CDR3 length: 14 residues. The CDR3 DNA is TGTGCCAGCAGCGCGACAGGGGCGCCCTACGAGCAGTACTTC. Amino acid sequence: CASSATGAPYEQYF.

The chain is built from TRBV6-5 and TRBJ2-7; 7 positions match TRBD2. The V gene's germline CDR1 is MNHEY and CDR2 SVGAGI. J was trimmed by 1 base and V by 2 bases; bases with no gene match: 5. CDR3 length equals 15 residues. As DNA, the CDR3 is TGTGCCAGCAGTTACGCGACGGGAGGTTCCTACGAGCAGTACTTC. Translating gives CASSYATGGSYEQYF.

This sequence joins TRBV10-3 and TRBJ2-1; 8 bases are a match to TRBD2. The CDR3 length is 16 residues. CDR1 is ENHRY, CDR2 SYGVKD, per germline. Trimming cost V 3 bases and J 3 bases; bases outside gene matches: 7. The CDR3, as DNA: TGTGCCATCAGTGAAGGAACTAGCGGATTCTACAATGAGCAGTTCTTC. Translating it yields CAISEGTSGFYNEQFF.

This sequence joins TRBV5-4 and TRBJ2-5; the D gene is possibly TRBD1 (6 bases). The CDR3 extends over 14 amino acids. CDR1 and CDR2 from the germline V gene are SGHNT and YYREEE (reference sequence). V dropped 4 bases and J dropped 1 base, with 11 bases sitting between them. CDR3 sequence: CASSRQETQETQYF. CDR3 sequence (DNA): TGTGCCAGCAGCCGACAGGAGACCCAAGAGACCCAGTACTTC.

Points on this clone: Other DNA sequences in the sample encode the same CDR3. This sequence joins TRBV6-5 and TRBJ2-7; D might be TRBD2 (5 bases). CDR3 length: 13 amino acids. Trimming removed 6 bases from V and 0 bases from J, with 9 bases in between. Germline loops: CDR1 MNHEY, CDR2 SVGAGI. DNA for the CDR3: TGTGCCAGCAGACCCGGGAACTCCTACGAGCAGTACTTC. Amino acid sequence: CASRPGNSYEQYF.

This clone was seen once. Distinct nucleotide sequences in the sample also encode this CDR3. The chain is built from TRBV9 and TRBJ2-7; the D gene is possibly TRBD1 (5 bases). V was clipped by 3 bases and J by 3 bases, with 7 bases between them. CDR1 is SGDLS, CDR2 YYNGEE, per germline. The CDR3 contains 12 residues. The CDR3 DNA reads TGTGCCAGCAGCGCAGACAGCTACGAGCAGTACTTC. Translation: CASSADSYEQYF. Filled out from reference TRBV9 and TRBJ2-7, the complete variable domain reads DSGVTQTPKHLITATGQRVTLRCSPRSGDLSVYWYQQSLDQGLQFLIQYYNGEERAKGNILERFSAQQFPDLHSELNLSSLELGDSALYFCASSADSYEQYFGPGTRLTVT.

The chain links TRBV2 to TRBJ1-5; D gene ambiguous. CDR3 length: 18 residues. Germline assignment: CDR1 SNHLY and CDR2 FYNNEI. V lost 1 base, J lost 2 bases, and 18 bases lay in between. The CDR3 region is CASSEESFLSLGNQPQHF. CDR3 in DNA: TGTGCCAGCAGTGAAGAATCCTTCCTAAGTCTGGGCAATCAGCCCCAGCATTTT.

The genes are TRBV7-9 and TRBJ1-4; no firm D call. V was trimmed by 2 bases and J by 7 bases, leaving 17 bases between them. Germline assignment: CDR1 SEHNR and CDR2 FQNEAQ (reference sequence). The CDR3 is 16 amino acids. The DNA for the CDR3 is TGTGCCAGCAGCTTATATGGGCAACAAGTACGTGAAAAACTGTTTTTT. This encodes CASSLYGQQVREKLFF.

Notes on this clone: Other DNA sequences from this sample encode an identical CDR3 as well. This chain links TRBV27 with TRBJ1-3; D is unresolved. Germline V CDR1 and CDR2: MNHEY, SMNVEV (reference sequence). V was clipped by 3 bases and J by 0 bases, with 6 bases between them. The CDR3 consists of 14 residues. CDR3 loop: CASSFSRSGNTIYF. CDR3 nucleotides: TGTGCCAGCAGTTTTTCCCGCTCTGGAAACACCATATATTTT.

This clone was detected once. The CDR3 sequence is CASSISTPTGEQFF. Here the CDR3 DNA reads TGTGCCAGCAGCATTAGCACCCCGACGGGTGAGCAGTTCTTC. The rearrangement uses TRBV7-2 and TRBJ2-1; D is uncertain. This CDR3 is built from 14 residues. The ends were cut back, 5 bases at V and 9 bases at J, with 17 bases in the middle. Germline V lookup: CDR1 SGHTA, CDR2 FQGNSA.

The J gene is TRBJ2-1, the V gene TRBV9; D call uncertain. The CDR3 length is 12 residues. The V gene's germline CDR1 is SGDLS and CDR2 YYNGEE. Trimming took 4 bases from V and 10 from J, leaving 12 bases between them. For the CDR3, the DNA is TGTGCCAGCAGCACATCCTCCCAGGAGCAGTTCTTC. Translation gives CASSTSSQEQFF.